This note documents a single T cell receptor (beta chain) sequence. Antigen unknown. Trimming left V 7 bases short and J 3 bases short, with 10 bases between. This CDR3 has 13 amino acids. Germline-derived CDR1 and CDR2 are MNHEY and SMNVEV (reference sequence). PCR amplification relied on 60 Vbeta primers (plus 13 Jbeta primers). Assay used: immunoSEQ multiplex PCR; TCRdb lists only in-frame clones, some missing. The sample has around 130,000 clones, 83% seen once. This sample is part of a study of cytomegalovirus exposure and HLA in healthy donors. Study-wide points: A later analysis found TCR association rates differed by HLA locus, highest for DRB1 and lowest for HLA-C.

The receptor was isolated from a girl aged 2-10 years in good health and CMV-seronegative. The sample taken for sequencing was PBMCs. The rearrangement uses TRBV27 and TRBJ1-5, with D perhaps matching TRBD1 (6 bases). The CDR3 nucleotides read TGTGCCAGCAAGACAGGCGTCAATCAGCCCCAGCATTTT. Translated, it gives CASKTGVNQPQHF.